Listed below are T cell receptor beta chains from one sample, sequenced in a study of cytomegalovirus exposure and HLA in healthy donors. This table comes from immunoSEQ multiplex PCR, and its TCRdb copy is limited to in-frame clones, with some not included. This sample yields tens of thousands of clones, of which approximately 78% are seen a single time; about 7% belongs to the top ten. The sample was PBMCs. Source of these receptors: a human donor in good health. Both conserved end residues are part of each CDR3. The order of the fields is clone size, J gene, D gene, V gene, CDR3 protein, CDR3 DNA. The D gene is left open where the match is weak. Some rows mark clone size as missing; the rest say once, few, many or name a class of expanded clone.

>NA|TRBJ2-7|TRBD2|TRBV7-2
CAIGGASGGYEQYF
TGTGCCATCGGGGGGGCTAGCGGCGGATACGAGCAGTACTTC
>NA|TRBJ2-7|TRBD1|TRBV12-5
CASGLAGTGSYEQYF
TGTGCTAGTGGTTTGGCCGGGACAGGGTCGTACGAGCAGTACTTC
>NA|TRBJ1-6|NA|TRBV28
CASSYRGTPLHF
TGTGCCAGCAGTTATCGGGGAACACCCCTCCACTTT
>NA|TRBJ2-3|TRBD2|TRBV19
CASRPSRAGSTDTQYF
TGTGCCAGTAGGCCCTCCCGAGCGGGGAGCACAGATACGCAGTATTTT
>NA|TRBJ2-7|NA|TRBV10-1
CASSAGRGETYEQYF
TGCGCCAGCAGTGCTGGGCGGGGAGAAACCTACGAGCAGTACTTC
>NA|TRBJ2-3|TRBD2|TRBV18
CASSPRSSGGGTQYF
TGTGCCAGCTCACCACGGTCTAGCGGGGGAGGTACGCAGTATTTT
>NA|TRBJ1-2|TRBD1|TRBV2
CASSEFNGGGLTF
TGTGCCAGCAGTGAATTTAACGGAGGGGGCCTCACCTTC
>NA|TRBJ2-1|TRBD2|TRBV7-2
CASSLESSGSYNEQFF
TGTGCCAGCAGCTTAGAATCTAGCGGATCCTACAATGAGCAGTTCTTC
>NA|TRBJ2-2|TRBD1|TRBV7-6
CASSSQGATGELFF
TGTGCCAGCAGCTCCCAGGGGGCAACCGGGGAGCTGTTTTTT
>NA|TRBJ2-7|NA|TRBV2
CASTQGYEQYF
TGTGCCAGCACGCAGGGTTACGAGCAGTACTTC
>NA|TRBJ1-4|NA|TRBV28
CASGRQVGKLFF
TGTGCCAGCGGACGACAGGTTGGAAAACTGTTTTTT
>NA|TRBJ1-5|NA|TRBV19
CASSPQISNQPQHF
TGTGCCAGTAGTCCTCAGATTAGCAATCAGCCCCAGCATTTT
>NA|TRBJ1-6|TRBD1|TRBV7-9
CASSPTGGQFYNSPLHF
TGTGCCAGCAGCCCGACCGGGGGACAGTTCTATAATTCACCCCTCCACTTT
>NA|TRBJ1-5|TRBD1|TRBV29-1
CSAGQENQPQHF
TGCAGCGCAGGACAGGAAAATCAGCCCCAGCATTTT
>few|TRBJ2-1|NA|TRBV2
CASSGRGNEQFF
TGTGCCAGCAGTGGTAGGGGGAATGAGCAGTTCTTC
>NA|TRBJ1-5|NA|TRBV4-1
CASSLGSSNQPQHF
TGCGCCAGCAGCCTCGGTAGTAGCAATCAGCCCCAGCATTTT
>NA|TRBJ1-2|NA|TRBV5-1
CASRGAGADGYPF
TGCGCCAGCCGGGGGGCAGGGGCCGATGGCTACCCCTTC
>NA|TRBJ1-2|TRBD1|TRBV25-1
CASSAPGTGRNYGYTF
TGTGCCAGCAGTGCCCCCGGGACAGGGAGGAACTATGGCTACACCTTC
>NA|TRBJ1-5|TRBD1|TRBV28
CASSLVEGAQGVLNQPQHF
TGTGCCAGCAGTTTGGTTGAGGGGGCGCAGGGTGTTCTCAATCAGCCCCAGCATTTT
>NA|TRBJ1-1|NA|TRBV19
CASSTQSNTEAFF
TGTGCCAGTAGTACACAGAGTAACACTGAAGCTTTCTTT
>few|TRBJ2-1|TRBD2|TRBV7-3
CASSLSGGRGTNEQFF
TGTGCCAGCAGCTTATCCGGCGGGAGAGGGACCAATGAGCAGTTCTTC
>NA|TRBJ2-7|TRBD2|TRBV28
CASSQPSVRGYEQYF
TGTGCCAGCAGCCAACCATCCGTGCGGGGGTACGAGCAGTACTTC
>few|TRBJ2-2|NA|TRBV30
CAWAGRGSGELFF
TGTGCCTGGGCGGGACGAGGTTCCGGGGAGCTGTTTTTT
>NA|TRBJ1-2|NA|TRBV5-8
CASSLIFGRGGGYTF
TGTGCCAGCAGCTTGATCTTTGGCAGGGGCGGAGGCTACACCTTC
>NA|TRBJ2-7|TRBD2|TRBV6-1
CASSDVRGAPGSYEQYF
TGTGCCAGCAGTGACGTGCGGGGGGCCCCTGGATCCTACGAGCAGTACTTC
>NA|TRBJ1-2|TRBD1|TRBV4-3
CASSQEGQGTYGYTF
TGCGCCAGCAGCCAAGAGGGACAGGGGACCTATGGCTACACCTTC
>few|TRBJ1-2|NA|TRBV7-2
CASGGEGNYGYTF
TGTGCCAGCGGGGGGGAGGGTAACTATGGCTACACCTTC
>NA|TRBJ2-5|TRBD1|TRBV7-6
CASSLGVGGSWETQYF
TGTGCCAGCAGCTTAGGGGTAGGGGGCAGTTGGGAGACCCAGTACTTC
>NA|TRBJ2-7|TRBD2|TRBV6-1
CASSGEAGRYEQYF
TGTGCCAGCAGTGGAGAAGCGGGGCGGTACGAGCAGTACTTC
>NA|TRBJ2-5|TRBD2|TRBV30
CAWSVGLAVQETQYF
TGTGCCTGGAGTGTTGGTCTAGCGGTCCAAGAGACCCAGTACTTC
>NA|TRBJ2-4|TRBD1|TRBV18
CASSPLDRGVAIQYF
TGTGCCAGCTCACCCTTAGACAGGGGAGTTGCCATTCAGTACTTC
>NA|TRBJ2-7|TRBD1|TRBV7-6
CASSEGQGNKYEQYF
TGTGCCAGCAGCGAGGGACAGGGGAATAAATACGAGCAGTACTTC
>few|TRBJ2-1|NA|TRBV28
CASSSGEQFF
TGTGCCAGCAGTTCAGGTGAGCAGTTCTTC
>NA|TRBJ2-1|TRBD1|TRBV6-4
CASSGDSGPYNEQFF
TGTGCCAGCAGTGGGGACAGTGGGCCCTACAATGAGCAGTTCTTC
>NA|TRBJ2-7|NA|TRBV4-1
CASSQVGEQYF
TGCGCCAGCAGCCAAGTCGGCGAGCAGTACTTC
>NA|TRBJ1-3|TRBD1|TRBV7-3
CASSSRQGAGNTIYF
TGTGCCAGCAGCAGCAGACAGGGGGCAGGAAACACCATATATTTT
>once|TRBJ1-4|NA|TRBV2
CASSGVTENEKLFF
TGTGCCAGCAGTGGCGTGACAGAAAATGAAAAACTGTTTTTT
>once|TRBJ2-1|TRBD2|TRBV7-2
CASSLIPTSGGASEQFF
TGTGCCAGCAGCCTTATCCCTACTAGCGGGGGGGCAAGTGAGCAGTTCTTC
>NA|TRBJ1-1|NA|TRBV29-1
CSVEWQGNTEAFF
TGCAGCGTTGAGTGGCAGGGGAACACTGAAGCTTTCTTT
>NA|TRBJ2-3|NA|TRBV30
CAWSLGVGSTDTQYF
TGTGCCTGGAGTCTAGGGGTCGGTAGCACAGATACGCAGTATTTT
>NA|TRBJ2-1|NA|TRBV29-1
CSVEEGGNEQFF
TGCAGCGTTGAAGAGGGGGGCAATGAGCAGTTCTTC
>few|TRBJ1-4|NA|TRBV7-2
CASAEYRDPTANEKLFF
TGTGCCAGCGCAGAATACAGGGACCCGACGGCTAATGAAAAACTGTTTTTT
>NA|TRBJ1-1|NA|TRBV6-5
CASSRGGTPNTEAFF
TGTGCCAGCAGTAGGGGGGGCACCCCGAACACTGAAGCTTTCTTT
>NA|TRBJ2-7|TRBD1|TRBV10-1
CASSSLPAGTGYYEQYF
TGCGCCAGCAGTTCCCTTCCCGCCGGGACAGGGTACTACGAGCAGTACTTC
>few|TRBJ2-2|TRBD1|TRBV4-2
CASSQVGQGAPGGELFF
TGTGCCAGCAGCCAGGTGGGGCAGGGGGCTCCTGGCGGGGAGCTGTTTTTT
>once|TRBJ2-1|TRBD1|TRBV4-2
CASSQGPTGLEQFF
TGTGCCAGCAGCCAAGGTCCGACAGGGCTTGAGCAGTTCTTC
>NA|TRBJ2-1|NA|TRBV29-1
CSVVLSNEQFF
TGCAGCGTTGTACTTTCGAATGAGCAGTTCTTC
>NA|TRBJ2-7|NA|TRBV7-3
CASSLSPGSMYEQYF
TGTGCCAGCAGCTTATCGCCGGGATCCATGTACGAGCAGTACTTC
>few|TRBJ2-1|TRBD2|TRBV15
CATSRDLATSGGFWQFF
TGTGCCACCAGCAGAGATCTCGCGACTAGCGGGGGGTTCTGGCAGTTCTTC